This TCR beta chain was profiled in a study of shared clonotypes between healthy human individuals. Naive CD8 cells, CD45RO-negative and positively selected for CCR7, excluded terminally differentiated effector memory CD45RA+ cells. The V gene end was trimmed by 1 base and the J gene end by 4 bases; junction bases not matched to a gene: 7. From germline, CDR1 is SNHLY and CDR2 FYNNEI. CDR3 length equals 16 residues. TCRdb's copy holds only in-frame clones and misses some; the assay was immunoSEQ multiplex PCR. Of around 600,000 clones listed, nearly 98% are singletons. The source of this sequence is a man aged 30 to 45 in good health. The gene calls are TRBV2 and TRBJ1-2; 9 bases fit TRBD1. The sample taken for sequencing was naive CD8+ T cells sorted from blood. The CDR3 reads CASSEVQRDRVYGYTF. The CDR3 nucleotides are TGTGCCAGCAGTGAAGTACAGAGGGACAGGGTCTATGGCTACACCTTC.